This entry describes one TCR beta chain. Its target is unknown. The sample is drawn from a study of cytotoxic CD8 clonotypes in ibrutinib-treated CLL. The wider study: Response sampling occurred after a median around 11 months of treatment (range 6 to 36). Productive templates averaged about 250,000 per sample, and productive rearrangements 85,000 to 100,000.

Findings of the study overall: Higher circulating CD8+ T-cell counts strongly accompanied higher baseline clonality, above age-matched healthy donors. Once treatment began, public clonotypes, which were uncommon, contracted or stayed stable.

TCRdb's table, derived via immunoSEQ multiplex PCR, lists solely in-frame clones and lacks some. This sample has 150,000 to 200,000 clones, with roughly 88% found just once. The clonotype was recovered from a human donor with chronic lymphocytic leukemia. The sample was PBMCs, taken at disease progression, from a patient treated with ibrutinib.

CDR3 protein: CASRETGGGFYEQYF. As DNA, the CDR3 is TGTGCCAGCAGGGAGACAGGGGGAGGTTTCTACGAGCAGTACTTC. The rearrangement uses TRBV7-2 and TRBJ2-7; 9 bases map to TRBD1. V gave up 6 bases and J gave up 3 bases; unmatched junction bases: 9. The CDR3 runs to 15 residues. Looked up from germline, CDR1 is SGHTA and CDR2 is FQGNSA.